This passage covers 16 T cell receptor beta chains from one sample sequenced in a study of T cell changes during pregnancy in multiple sclerosis. Sequencing was performed with immunoSEQ multiplex PCR; in TCRdb, only in-frame clones are kept and a portion is missing. This sample has around 3,500 clones, with under 90% found just once. This specimen consisted of CD8+ T cells from peripheral blood mononuclear cells, obtained in the first trimester of pregnancy. The receptors originated from a female donor in good health, enrolled as a control in a pregnancy study.

This chain links TRBV7-2 with TRBJ2-1, with 10 bases aligning to TRBD2. The CDR3 is 15 residues long. Germline CDR1 reads SGHTA; CDR2 reads FQGNSA. V shed 5 bases, J shed 3 bases, and the junction held 4 bases outside the gene matches. CDR3 DNA: TGTGCCAGCAGCCCCGGACTAGCGGACTACAATGAGCAGTTCTTC. Amino acids: CASSPGLADYNEQFF.

The rearrangement joins TRBV5-1 to TRBJ2-1; possible D gene TRBD2, 7 bases. V lost 4 bases to trimming and J lost 9 bases, with 17 bases between them. Germline lookup yields CDR1 SGHRS and CDR2 YFSETQ. The CDR3 extends over 14 amino acids. The CDR3 region has the DNA TGCGCCAGCAGCCCGTCGACGGCGGGGGCTGAGCAGTTCTTC. It encodes CASSPSTAGAEQFF.

The V call is TRBV5-1, the J call TRBJ1-6; D not certain. The CDR3 length is 16 residues. From germline, CDR1 is SGHRS and CDR2 YFSETQ. V shed 7 bases and J shed 0 bases, with 14 bases lying between them. Written as DNA, the CDR3 is TGCGCCAGCCAGGATCCCGGGAGCTCCTATAATTCACCCCTCCACTTT. It is translated as CASQDPGSSYNSPLHF. Combining the CDR3 with reference TRBV5-1 and TRBJ1-6 gives the whole variable domain KAGVTQTPRYLIKTRGQQVTLSCSPISGHRSVSWYQQTPGQGLQFLFEYFSETQRNKGNFPGRFSGRQFSNSRSEMNVSTLELGDSALYLCASQDPGSSYNSPLHFGNGTRLTVT.

The chain joins TRBV19 to TRBJ2-3; TRBD2 is a possible D gene (7 bases). V was cut by 5 bases and J by 2 bases, with 11 bases left in between. The CDR3 spans 14 residues. The germline V gene encodes CDR1 LNHDA and CDR2 SQIVND (reference sequence). The CDR3 DNA follows: TGTGCCAGTAGTGCGGGGGCGCTCACAGATACGCAGTATTTT. The encoded protein is CASSAGALTDTQYF.

The V call is TRBV30, the J call TRBJ1-3; TRBD1 might be the D (5 bases). Trimming removed 3 bases from V and 6 bases from J, with 12 bases in between. The length of the CDR3 is 13 residues. Germline CDR1 GTSNPN, CDR2 SVGIG (reference sequence). The CDR3 region is CAWSGQGANTIYF. CDR3 bases: TGTGCCTGGAGCGGCCAAGGGGCAAACACCATATATTTT.

Here the CDR3 reads CASSLAFVTGGNEKLFF. The CDR3 coding sequence is TGTGCCAGCAGCTTAGCATTTGTCACAGGGGGTAATGAAAAACTGTTTTTT. The rearrangement uses TRBV11-3 and TRBJ1-4; 8 bases fit TRBD1. The V gene end was trimmed by 1 base and the J gene end by 4 bases; junction bases not matched to a gene: 8. Germline lookup yields CDR1 SGHNT and CDR2 YENEEA. CDR3 length equals 17 residues.

This clone was seen only once. The chain carries TRBV29-1 and TRBJ1-2, with TRBD1 identical over 10 bases. The CDR3 length is 18 residues. Germline values: CDR1 SQVTM, CDR2 ANQGSEA. The V gene end was trimmed by 0 bases and the J gene end by 0 bases; junction bases not matched to a gene: 10. In DNA form, the CDR3 reads TGCAGCGTTGAAGATCGAGGGACAGGGGACTATTCTAACTATGGCTACACCTTC. Protein sequence: CSVEDRGTGDYSNYGYTF.

This chain links TRBV30 with TRBJ2-2, with D maybe TRBD1 (5 bases). Germline assignment: CDR1 GTSNPN and CDR2 SVGIG (reference sequence). There are 16 residues in the CDR3. V gave up 5 bases and J gave up 0 bases, with 16 bases separating them. CDR3 sequence reads: CAWALRQGPNTGELFF. CDR3 nucleotides: TGTGCCTGGGCTCTTAGGCAGGGCCCGAACACCGGGGAGCTGTTTTTT.

The V call is TRBV30, the J call TRBJ2-7, with D possibly matching TRBD2 (5 bases). V was shortened by 2 bases and J by 6 bases, with 8 bases between the two germline ends. CDR1 is GTSNPN, CDR2 SVGIG, per germline (reference sequence). The CDR3 extends over 11 amino acids. The CDR3: CAWSRGFEQYF. The CDR3 nucleotides are TGTGCCTGGAGTAGAGGGTTCGAGCAGTACTTC.

The J gene is TRBJ1-6, the V gene TRBV4-3; D gene unclear. Germline CDR1 is LGHNA and CDR2 is YSLEER. The CDR3 totals 15 residues. Trimming removed 0 bases from V and 7 bases from J, with 10 bases in between. The CDR3 coding sequence is TGCGCCAGCAGCCAAGACACAGAGGGCAATTCACCCCTCCACTTT. Translation gives CASSQDTEGNSPLHF.

The chain has TRBV9 and TRBJ1-2; D is undetermined. The germline CDR1 and CDR2 sequences are SGDLS and YYNGEE. CDR3 length: 15 amino acids. V was pared by 7 bases and J by 2 bases, with 18 bases between. CDR3 sequence: CASGRSYSTNYGYTF. Here the CDR3 DNA reads TGTGCCAGCGGGAGGAGTTACTCAACGAACTATGGCTACACCTTC.

This clone was seen a handful of times. The chain combines TRBV5-1 with TRBJ2-1; D might be TRBD2 (5 bases). The V and J ends lost 7 bases and 2 bases respectively, with 10 bases between them. Germline lookup yields CDR1 SGHRS and CDR2 YFSETQ. The CDR3 has 13 amino acids. The CDR3 reads CASGLYTYNEQFF. Here the CDR3 DNA reads TGCGCCAGCGGACTTTACACCTACAATGAGCAGTTCTTC.

This rearrangement joins TRBV6-6 to TRBJ1-2, with a weak D call TRBD1 (5 bases). The germline gives CDR1 MNHNY, CDR2 SVGAGI (reference sequence). CDR3 length equals 14 residues. Trimming removed 6 bases from V and 6 bases from J, with 17 bases in between. CDR3 DNA: TGTGCCAGCAGCTGGGGGGTGACAGCTGATGGCTACACCTTC. Translated: CASSWGVTADGYTF.

This rearrangement joins TRBV6-6 to TRBJ1-1; D is possibly TRBD1 (5 bases). This CDR3 spans 15 amino acids. V was trimmed by 2 bases and J by 2 bases, leaving 12 bases between them. In germline, CDR1 is MNHNY, CDR2 SVGAGI (reference sequence). This CDR3 reads CASSYGAASNTEAFF. CDR3 coding DNA: TGTGCCAGCAGTTACGGGGCAGCTAGTAACACTGAAGCTTTCTTT.

This clone is large in the sample. V is TRBV15 and J is TRBJ1-2; the D is unclear. This CDR3 contains 16 residues. The V gene lost 0 bases and the J gene lost 8 bases, with 19 bases spanning the gap. In germline, CDR1 is LNHNV, CDR2 YYDKDF (reference sequence). The CDR3 is CATSRDRQAFPDGYTF. The CDR3 region has the DNA TGTGCCACCAGCAGAGACAGGCAGGCGTTCCCTGACGGCTACACCTTC.

This chain links TRBV23-1 with TRBJ2-7; the D gene is possibly TRBD2 (5 bases). Being an ORF, TRBV23-1 has a function that is uncertain. V was cut by 4 bases and J by 0 bases, with 19 bases left in between. The CDR3 runs 17 residues. CDR3 sequence reads: CASSPLQSRGSSYEQYF. CDR3 DNA: TGCGCCAGCAGTCCTCTTCAAAGTCGGGGAAGCTCCTACGAGCAGTACTTC.